This TCR beta chain was sequenced during a study of T-cell reconstitution after alpha-beta-depleted transplantation in children (dated by TCRdb to the mid-2010s). In the study overall: The study quantitatively tracked T-cell immune reconstitution after TCRalphabeta/CD19-depleted allogeneic hematopoietic cell transplantation in children using TCR repertoire profiling. Results and caveats for the whole study, not just this receptor: The apparently early alphabetaT-cell count recovery about two months after transplant was reportedly dependent on only several hundred rapidly expanded clones derived from non-depleted graft cells. In some patients, high TCRbeta diversity at day 60 was attributed to recipient T cells and intrathymic progenitors that had survived conditioning. The frequencies of hyperexpanded clones fell over the following months, and after one year, T-cell counts and TCRbeta diversity were mostly attributed to newly produced T cells.

Regarding this clonotype: Its antigen specificity is not known. Base-call qualities are not available, and no considerably larger clone is one nucleotide away.

Library method: PCR. This sample was sequenced with an Illumina HiSeq 2500. TCR libraries were prepared with molecular barcoding, using unique molecular identifiers to normalize TCRbeta repertoire quantification. Clones were called with MiXCR by TCRdb after fastp trimmed the public reads at Q25, and only in-frame beta chains were retained. Duplicate CDR3 protein sequences are folded into a single record with the most common DNA and genes. The sample has 250,000 to 400,000 distinct CDR3 sequences on record, around 20% of them singletons. The top ten hold approximately 9.9% of the sample. The treatment or condition label on this specimen signifies: allogeneic hematopoietic cell transplantation with graft depleted of TCRalphabeta T cells and CD19 B cells. The transplant recipients were children given TCRalphabeta/CD19-depleted allogeneic hematopoietic cell grafts. The CDR3 starts with the cysteine, ends with the phenylalanine, and has 14 residues. CDR3 DNA is the only sequence kept; it has 42 bases, read in frame from the first base. As encoded in the germline V gene, CDR1 is SGHTA while CDR2 is FQGNSA. A distance of 11 bases separates the germline ends of V and J, which lose 2 bases and 7 bases respectively.

The TCR comes from a male patient between 5 and 17 years old who had a stem cell transplant for acute lymphoblastic leukemia, so the T cells may come from the graft donor. The material sequenced was PBMCs, mostly from graft donor cells, taken 180 days after TCRalphabeta/CD19-depleted stem cell transplant. The rearranged segments are TRBV7-2 and TRBJ2-2, with no reliable assignment of the D segment. In nucleotide form, the sequence is TGTGCCAGCAGCTTAACACGGACGGTCGGGGAGCTGTTTTTT. This sequence encodes CASSLTRTVGELFF. This CDR3, with the reference TRBV7-2 and TRBJ2-2 proteins standing in past its ends, gives the full variable domain GAGVSQSPSNKVTEKGKDVELRCDPISGHTALYWYRQSLGQGLEFLIYFQGNSAPDKSGLPSDRFSAERTGGSVSTLTIQRTQQEDSAVYLCASSLTRTVGELFFGEGSRLTVL.